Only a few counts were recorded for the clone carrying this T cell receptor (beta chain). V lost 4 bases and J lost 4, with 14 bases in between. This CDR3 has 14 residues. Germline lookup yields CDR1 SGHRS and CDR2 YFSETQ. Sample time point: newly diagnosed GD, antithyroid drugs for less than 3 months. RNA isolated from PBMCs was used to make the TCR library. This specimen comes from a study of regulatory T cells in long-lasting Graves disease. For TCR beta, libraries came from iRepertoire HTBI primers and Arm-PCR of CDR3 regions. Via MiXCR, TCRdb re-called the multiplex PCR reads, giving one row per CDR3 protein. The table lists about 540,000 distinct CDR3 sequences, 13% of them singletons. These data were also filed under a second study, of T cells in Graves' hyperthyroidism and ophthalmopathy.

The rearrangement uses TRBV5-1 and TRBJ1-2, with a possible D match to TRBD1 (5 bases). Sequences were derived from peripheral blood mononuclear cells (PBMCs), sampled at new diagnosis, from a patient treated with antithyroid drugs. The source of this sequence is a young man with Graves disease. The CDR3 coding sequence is TGCGCCAGCAGCCCTCTTGGGACGGTCTATGGCTACACCTTC. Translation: CASSPLGTVYGYTF.